This section outlines one T cell receptor beta chain sequence together with its context. The sample is drawn from a study of blood T cell repertoires in COVID-19. Using immunoSEQ multiplex PCR, the repertoire was profiled, and TCRdb retains in-frame clones only, with some absent. The sample comprises 250,000 to 350,000 clones, around 82% of which are singletons, and about a sixth rests with the top ten. Followed over time, Seattle patients had been enrolled while infection was active. The sequence was collected from a person aged 65-85 years with COVID-19, enrolled during active disease. Sequencing was done on a sample of peripheral blood.

In DNA form, the CDR3 reads TGTGCCAGCAGTCCCATAGACAGGGGGACTCAGCCCCAGCATTTT. It specifies CASSPIDRGTQPQHF. The rearrangement uses TRBV28 and TRBJ1-5; 9 bases match TRBD1. Losses at the gene ends were 5 bases for V and 6 bases for J; bases not matched to a gene: 8. Germline CDR1 is MDHEN and CDR2 is SYDVKM. This CDR3 comprises 15 residues.